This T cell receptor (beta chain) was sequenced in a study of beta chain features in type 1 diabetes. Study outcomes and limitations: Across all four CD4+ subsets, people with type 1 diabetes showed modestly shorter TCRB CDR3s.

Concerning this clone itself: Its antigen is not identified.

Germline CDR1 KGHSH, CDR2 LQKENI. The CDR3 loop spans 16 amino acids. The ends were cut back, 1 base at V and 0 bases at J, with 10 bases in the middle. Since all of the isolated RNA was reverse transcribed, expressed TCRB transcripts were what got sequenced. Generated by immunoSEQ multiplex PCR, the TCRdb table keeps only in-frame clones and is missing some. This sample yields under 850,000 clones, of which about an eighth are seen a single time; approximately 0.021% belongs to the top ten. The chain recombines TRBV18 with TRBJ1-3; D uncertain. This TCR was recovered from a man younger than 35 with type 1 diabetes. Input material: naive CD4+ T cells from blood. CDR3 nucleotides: TGTGCCAGCTCACCACTGAAGTCCGGCTCTGGAAACACCATATATTTT. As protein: CASSPLKSGSGNTIYF.